This T cell receptor (beta chain) originates from a study of cytomegalovirus exposure and HLA in healthy donors. Study in general: The roughly 130 validation repertoires used the same platform as the 550 to 750 first-cohort repertoires, a later analysis reported.

V lost 5 bases and J lost 1, with 11 bases in between. Germline lookup yields CDR1 GTSNPN and CDR2 SVGIG (reference sequence). The CDR3 runs 13 residues. For this clone: Its antigen is undetermined.

The repertoire was sequenced with immunoSEQ multiplex PCR; TCRdb's copy has only in-frame clones and lacks some. In the table there are some 170,000 clones, 75% to 90% of which are singletons. Whole-study findings and limits: A subsequent analysis found that TCR clusters from the first cohort also tended to co-occur in the 120 or so validation repertoires, with 90% to 95% of cluster scores above 0. For cytomegalovirus status, the classifier reportedly gave diagnoses with high specificity and sensitivity. For most TCR sequences rarity was the rule, although some public TCRs occurred in many donors.

The V call is TRBV30, the J call TRBJ1-1; D unclear. The sequencing sample was made of PBMCs. This TCR derives from a woman younger than 30 in good health and CMV-seronegative. CDR3 residues: CAWEVTENTEAFF. The CDR3 DNA follows: TGTGCCTGGGAAGTCACAGAGAACACTGAAGCTTTCTTT.